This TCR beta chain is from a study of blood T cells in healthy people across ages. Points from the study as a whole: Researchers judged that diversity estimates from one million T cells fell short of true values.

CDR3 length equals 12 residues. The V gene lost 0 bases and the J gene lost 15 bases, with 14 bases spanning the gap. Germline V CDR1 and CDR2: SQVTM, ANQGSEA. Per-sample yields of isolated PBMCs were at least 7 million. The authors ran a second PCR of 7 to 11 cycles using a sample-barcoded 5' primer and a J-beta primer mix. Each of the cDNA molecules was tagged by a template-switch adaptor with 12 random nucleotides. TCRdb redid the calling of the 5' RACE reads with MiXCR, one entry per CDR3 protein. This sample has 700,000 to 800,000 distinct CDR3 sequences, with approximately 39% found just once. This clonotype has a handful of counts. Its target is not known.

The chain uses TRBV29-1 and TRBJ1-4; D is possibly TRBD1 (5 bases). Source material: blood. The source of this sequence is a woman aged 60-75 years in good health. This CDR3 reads CSVEEPRDLVFF. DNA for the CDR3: TGCAGCGTTGAAGAACCCCGGGACTTGGTGTTTTTT.